This T cell receptor beta chain stems from a study of CD8+ T cells in alopecia areata. Study at large: Tofacitinib was taken orally by treated patients, and the dose was 5 to 10 mg twice daily. Study results and caveats: TCR sharing was clearer in mice than between patients, perhaps partly owing to patient HLA diversity.

As the sequencing template, cDNA was produced by extracting RNA and reverse transcribing it. Sequencing was performed with immunoSEQ multiplex PCR; in TCRdb, only in-frame clones are kept and a portion is missing. The sample has about 98,000 clones; 40% to 45% are singletons. Samples from alopecia areata patients were lesional scalp punch biopsies and peripheral blood. Investigators sorted PBMCs to obtain both CD4+ and CD8+ T cells. This clone is a singleton in its sample. Antigen unknown. Germline CDR1 is PRHDT and CDR2 is FYEKMQ (reference sequence). The CDR3 is 15 amino acids. The V segment lost 5 bases and the J segment 3 bases; nucleotides outside the gene matches: 6.

The sequenced sample was CD4+ T cells sorted from blood. The rearrangement links TRBV13 to TRBJ2-7, with 11 positions matching TRBD2. The source of this sequence is a human donor with alopecia areata. The CDR3: CASSRSGTSGYEQYF. The DNA for the CDR3 is TGTGCCAGCAGCCGATCCGGGACTAGCGGCTACGAGCAGTACTTC.